This TCR beta chain was recovered during a study of beta chain features in type 1 diabetes. Study-wide background: Healthy donors and patients had similar age, gender and cell yields. Study-level points and caveats: For Type 1 diabetes patients, all four CD4+ subsets carried TCRB CDR3s that were moderately but significantly shorter. A possible short-template PCR bias applies equally to patients and controls. VDJ junctions from type 1 diabetes patients carried fewer insertions and larger deletions.

This CDR3 contains 15 residues. V dropped 3 bases and J dropped 2 bases, with 11 bases sitting between them. Germline loops: CDR1 MNHEY, CDR2 SMNVEV (reference sequence). Sequenced material consisted of expressed TCRB transcripts (all of the isolated RNA was reverse transcribed). TCRdb keeps only in-frame clones here, not all; method: immunoSEQ multiplex PCR. Seen here are about 160,000 clones, roughly 8% observed once, and the top ten hold approximately 0.54%. On this clone itself: Its matching antigen is unknown.

Sequencing input: central memory CD4+ T cells from blood. The rearrangement links TRBV27 to TRBJ2-1; weak D call: TRBD2 (6 bases). The TCR comes from a young woman with type 1 diabetes. The CDR3 DNA follows: TGTGCCAGCAGTTTTAGAGCGGGTCCCTACAATGAGCAGTTCTTC. It specifies CASSFRAGPYNEQFF.